Following are 5 T cell receptor beta chains from one sample sequenced in a study of T-cell reconstitution after alpha-beta-depleted transplantation in children. Using unique molecular identifiers, the investigators prepared the TCRbeta library. Via MiXCR, TCRdb re-called the PCR reads, giving one row per CDR3 protein. The profile covers about 76,000 distinct CDR3 sequences, with around 14% appearing a single time and about 30% taken by the ten largest. The sample here was PBMCs, mostly from graft donor cells, taken 180 days after TCRalphabeta/CD19-depleted stem cell transplant. These receptors were taken from a male patient aged 2-15 years who had a stem cell transplant for acute lymphoblastic leukemia, so the T cells may come from the graft donor.

The gene calls are TRBV5-1 and TRBJ2-3; 9 bases agree with TRBD2. The CDR3 extends over 16 amino acids. The V and J ends lost 4 bases and 1 base, in that order; junction bases with no gene match: 7. Germline CDR1 is SGHRS and CDR2 is YFSETQ. This CDR3 reads CASSPGLATRTDTQYF. For the CDR3, the DNA is TGCGCCAGCAGCCCAGGACTAGCGACGCGCACAGATACGCAGTATTTT.

The rearrangement uses TRBV6-1 and TRBJ1-1; D is undetermined. This CDR3 region has 13 residues. The V end lost 8 bases, the J end lost 1 base, and 11 bases lay between the germline ends. The V gene's germline CDR1 is MNHNS and CDR2 SASEGT. DNA of the CDR3: TGTGCCAGCGTGCAAATCAGGAACACTGAAGCTTTCTTT. Translated: CASVQIRNTEAFF.

The sample holds one count of this clonotype. This rearrangement joins TRBV6-2 or TRBV6-3 to TRBJ2-3; 7 nucleotides line up with TRBD1. With V trimmed by 0 bases and J by 1 base, 7 bases remained unmatched. The germline gives CDR1 MNHEY, CDR2 SVGEGT. The CDR3 is 17 residues long. The CDR3 sequence: CASSYSRQGVGTDTQYF. CDR3 nucleotides: TGTGCCAGCAGTTACTCCAGGCAGGGGGTAGGCACAGATACGCAGTATTTT.

This clonotype was detected a few times. The rearrangement uses TRBV7-2 and TRBJ2-7; 9 bases fit TRBD2. The germline CDR1 and CDR2 sequences are SGHTA and FQGNSA. There are 15 residues in the CDR3. The junction had 15 bases not matched to a gene; V was cut back by 10 bases and J by 5 bases. This chain's CDR3 is CATQPEAGGLNEQYF. CDR3 coding DNA: TGTGCCACCCAACCGGAGGCGGGGGGGCTGAACGAGCAGTACTTC.

This clonotype was recorded at least ten times. The chain employs TRBV4-1 and TRBJ1-5; tentative D call: TRBD1 (6 bases). V dropped 4 bases and J dropped 4 bases, with 14 bases sitting between them. The CDR3 has 15 residues. In germline, CDR1 is MGHRA, CDR2 YSYEKL. The CDR3 region is CASSPSGQGNQPQHF. CDR3 in DNA: TGCGCCAGCAGCCCATCGGGGCAGGGGAATCAGCCCCAGCATTTT.